This TCR beta chain was captured by sequencing in a study of blood T cell repertoires in COVID-19 (dated by TCRdb to 2018 to 2020). For the wider study: The collaborator samples originated in the United States, Italy and Spain and spanned the acute and convalescent phases of COVID-19. The prospective study material was composed of cDNA or gDNA derived from T cells, B-cell-depleted T cells, or PBMCs. The dataset comprised deeply sampled blood TCRbeta repertoires from subjects exposed to, actively infected with, or recovered from COVID-19. The repertoires were released in a freely available public database intended as a resource for research on the immune response to SARS-CoV-2. Samples came from the ongoing ImmuneRACE study (first 160 participants) plus 1,254 subjects from 6 global collaborators. The sample metadata nearly always contained a de-identified subject ID, COVID-19 status, age in years and sex. Where available, HLA class I and class II types were obtained from metadata supplied by the sample provider rather than from assay-based typing.

The investigation overall reported the following: The quantity of clinical and demographic metadata differed by source and by participant and was supplied without curation.

The immunoSEQ Assay, a bias-controlled multiplex PCR, was used to amplify TCRbeta CDR3 regions from genomic DNA. In the original analysis: Nucleated cell counts per sample were estimated from amplification of reference gene primers within the assay. To quantify the absolute abundance of each unique TCRbeta CDR3 rearrangement, sequence reads were collapsed and filtered. For each sample, productive Simpson clonality was calculated by taking the square root of Simpson's diversity index across productive rearrangements. TCRdb carries this immuneACCESS record with in-frame sequences only. Its versions omit some clonotypes, under half of them owing to an unresolved V gene in the studies checked, with the rest unexplained. That table furnishes V, J and clone size, whereas the DNA furnished D and trimming. This sample has just under 85,000 clones in its table, and 70% to 90% of those were observed once. Of the sample, about 8% falls within the top ten clones.

Trimming removed 3 bases from V and 4 bases from J; the gene matches leave 13 bases unexplained. Sequences SGHNT (CDR1) and YENEEA (CDR2) are obtained from the germline V gene. Inclusive of the bounding cysteine and phenylalanine, the CDR3 is 17 residues long. Only the CDR3 DNA is retained, 51 bases long and in frame from the first base. Collaborating institutions collected whole blood in K2EDTA tubes following their own protocols. Collaborator samples were shipped for TCRbeta analysis as frozen whole blood, isolated PBMCs, or DNA extracted from either sample type. Details on this clone: The specificity of this receptor is unknown. Base qualities are not provided; no much larger clone lies one nucleotide away.

This chain is built from TRBV11-3 and TRBJ2-3; 7 of the junction bases match TRBD2. The specimen sequenced was peripheral blood. This receptor was obtained from a man older than 75 with active or convalescent COVID-19. The base sequence is TGTGCCAGCAGCTTGGGGGGGAGGCGATTAGGCTCAGATACGCAGTATTTT. This sequence encodes CASSLGGRRLGSDTQYF.